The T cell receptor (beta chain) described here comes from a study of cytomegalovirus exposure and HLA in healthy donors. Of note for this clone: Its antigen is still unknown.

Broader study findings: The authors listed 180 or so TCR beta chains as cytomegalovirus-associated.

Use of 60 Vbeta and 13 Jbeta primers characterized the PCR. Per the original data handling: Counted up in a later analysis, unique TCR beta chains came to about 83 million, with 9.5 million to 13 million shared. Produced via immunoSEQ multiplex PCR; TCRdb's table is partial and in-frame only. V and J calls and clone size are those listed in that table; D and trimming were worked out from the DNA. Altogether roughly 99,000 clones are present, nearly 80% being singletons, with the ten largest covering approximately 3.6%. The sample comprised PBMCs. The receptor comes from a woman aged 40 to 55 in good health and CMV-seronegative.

CDR3 nucleotides: TGCGCCAGCAGCTACCTCCGGACAGAGAACACCGGGGAGCTGTTTTTT. Its translation: CASSYLRTENTGELFF. The chain has TRBV5-1 and TRBJ2-2, with D perhaps TRBD1 (6 bases). There are 16 residues in the CDR3. Trimming shortened V by 3 bases and J by 1 base, and 13 bases separated the two germline ends. Germline V gene data show CDR1 as SGHRS and CDR2 as YFSETQ.